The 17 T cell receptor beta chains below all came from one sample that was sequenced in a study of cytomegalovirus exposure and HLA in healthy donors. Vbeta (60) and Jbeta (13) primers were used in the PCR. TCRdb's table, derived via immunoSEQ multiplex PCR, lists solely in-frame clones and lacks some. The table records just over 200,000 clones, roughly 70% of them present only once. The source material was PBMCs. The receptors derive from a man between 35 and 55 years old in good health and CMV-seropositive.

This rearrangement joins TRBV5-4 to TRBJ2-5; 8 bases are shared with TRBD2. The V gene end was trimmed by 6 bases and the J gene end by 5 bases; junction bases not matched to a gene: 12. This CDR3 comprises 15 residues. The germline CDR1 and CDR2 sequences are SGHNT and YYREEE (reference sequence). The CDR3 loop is CASTPRGEGWETQYF. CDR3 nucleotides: TGTGCCAGCACCCCGCGGGGGGAGGGGTGGGAGACCCAGTACTTC.

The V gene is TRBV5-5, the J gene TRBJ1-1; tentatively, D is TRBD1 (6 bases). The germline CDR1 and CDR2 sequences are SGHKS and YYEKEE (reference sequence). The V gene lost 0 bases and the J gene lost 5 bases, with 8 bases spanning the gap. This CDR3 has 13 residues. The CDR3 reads CASSLDQGTEAFF. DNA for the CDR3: TGTGCCAGCAGCTTGGATCAGGGGACTGAAGCTTTCTTT.

The CDR3 loop is CASSPLGGNYGYTF. The DNA of the CDR3 is TGTGCCAGCAGTCCCCTGGGGGGAAACTATGGCTACACCTTC. The chain carries TRBV6-5 and TRBJ1-2; weak D call: TRBD1 (5 bases). Trimming took off 5 bases at V and 2 bases at J, with 12 bases between the two ends. Germline V gene sequence: CDR1 MNHEY, CDR2 SVGAGI. The CDR3 sequence is 14 residues long.

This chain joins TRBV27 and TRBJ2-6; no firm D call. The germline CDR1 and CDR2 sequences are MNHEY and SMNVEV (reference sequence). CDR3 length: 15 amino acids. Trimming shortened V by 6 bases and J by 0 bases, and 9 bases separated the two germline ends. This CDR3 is CASSFRSSGANVLTF. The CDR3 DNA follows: TGTGCCAGCAGCTTCCGTTCCTCTGGGGCCAACGTCCTGACTTTC.

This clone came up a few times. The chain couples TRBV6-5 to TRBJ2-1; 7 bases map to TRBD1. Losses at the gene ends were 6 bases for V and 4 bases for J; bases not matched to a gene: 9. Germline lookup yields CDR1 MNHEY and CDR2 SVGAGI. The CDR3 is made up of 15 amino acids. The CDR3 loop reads CASSSGTAPYNEQFF. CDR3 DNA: TGTGCCAGCAGCTCCGGGACAGCCCCTTACAATGAGCAGTTCTTC.

CDR3 region: CASSLEGGPYNEQFF. The DNA of the CDR3 is TGTGCCAGCAGCTTGGAGGGGGGGCCCTACAATGAGCAGTTCTTC. The rearrangement joins TRBV11-2 to TRBJ2-1; the D gene is possibly TRBD2 (7 bases). The CDR3 covers 15 residues. The V gene lost 3 bases and the J gene lost 2 bases, with 11 bases spanning the gap. From germline, CDR1 is SGHAT and CDR2 FQNNGV.

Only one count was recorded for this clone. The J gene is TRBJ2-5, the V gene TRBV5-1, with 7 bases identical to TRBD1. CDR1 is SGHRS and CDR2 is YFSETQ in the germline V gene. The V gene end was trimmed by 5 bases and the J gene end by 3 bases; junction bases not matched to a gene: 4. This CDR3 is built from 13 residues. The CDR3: CASRPGTEETQYF. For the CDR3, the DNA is TGCGCCAGCAGACCCGGGACAGAAGAGACCCAGTACTTC.

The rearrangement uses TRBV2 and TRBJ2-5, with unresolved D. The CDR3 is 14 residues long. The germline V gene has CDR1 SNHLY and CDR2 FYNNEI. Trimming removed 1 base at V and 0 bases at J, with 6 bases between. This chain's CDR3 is CASSEGLNQETQYF. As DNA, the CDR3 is TGTGCCAGCAGTGAAGGACTGAACCAAGAGACCCAGTACTTC.

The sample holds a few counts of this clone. This chain's CDR3 is CASSPQGYAEKLFF. In DNA, the CDR3 is TGCGCCAGCAGCCCCCAGGGGTACGCTGAAAAACTGTTTTTT. The chain joins TRBV4-1 to TRBJ1-4; TRBD1 might be the D (6 bases). V lost 4 bases and J lost 7, with 13 bases in between. The CDR3 has 14 amino acids. The germline gives CDR1 MGHRA, CDR2 YSYEKL.

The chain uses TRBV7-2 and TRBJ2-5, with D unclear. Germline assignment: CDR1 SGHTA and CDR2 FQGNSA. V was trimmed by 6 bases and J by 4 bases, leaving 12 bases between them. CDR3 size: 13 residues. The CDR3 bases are TGTGCCAGCAGTCGAAGCGATCGAGAGACCCAGTACTTC. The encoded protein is CASSRSDRETQYF.

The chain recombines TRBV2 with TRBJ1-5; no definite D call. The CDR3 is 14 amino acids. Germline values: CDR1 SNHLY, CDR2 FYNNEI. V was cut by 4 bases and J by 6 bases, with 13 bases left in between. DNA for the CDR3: TGTGCCAGCAGTGGAGGAAGCTCCAGTCAGCCCCAGCATTTT. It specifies CASSGGSSSQPQHF.

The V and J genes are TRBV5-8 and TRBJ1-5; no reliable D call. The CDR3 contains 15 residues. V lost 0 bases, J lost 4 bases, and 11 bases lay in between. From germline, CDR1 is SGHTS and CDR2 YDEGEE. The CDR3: CASSLGQVTNQPQHF. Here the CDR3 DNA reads TGTGCCAGCAGCTTGGGGCAGGTAACAAATCAGCCCCAGCATTTT.

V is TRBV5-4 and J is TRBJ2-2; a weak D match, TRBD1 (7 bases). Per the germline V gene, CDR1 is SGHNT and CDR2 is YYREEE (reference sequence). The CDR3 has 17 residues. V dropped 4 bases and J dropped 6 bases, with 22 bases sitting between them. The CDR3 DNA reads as TGTGCCAGCAGCCCGGAGGGACAGCGGTTTATGGCCGGGGAGCTGTTTTTT. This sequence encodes CASSPEGQRFMAGELFF.

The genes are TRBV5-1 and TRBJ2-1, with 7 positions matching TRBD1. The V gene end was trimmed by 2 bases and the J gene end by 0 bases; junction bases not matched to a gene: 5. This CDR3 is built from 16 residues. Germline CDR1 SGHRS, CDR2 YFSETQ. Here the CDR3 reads CASSFRDRSSYNEQFF. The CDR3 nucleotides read TGCGCCAGCAGCTTCCGGGACAGAAGCTCCTACAATGAGCAGTTCTTC.

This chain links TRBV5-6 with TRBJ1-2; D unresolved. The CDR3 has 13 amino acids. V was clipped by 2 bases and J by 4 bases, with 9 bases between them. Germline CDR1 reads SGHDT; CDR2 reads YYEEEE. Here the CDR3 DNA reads TGTGCCAGCAGCTTTAACGAGGGCTATGGCTACACCTTC. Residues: CASSFNEGYGYTF.

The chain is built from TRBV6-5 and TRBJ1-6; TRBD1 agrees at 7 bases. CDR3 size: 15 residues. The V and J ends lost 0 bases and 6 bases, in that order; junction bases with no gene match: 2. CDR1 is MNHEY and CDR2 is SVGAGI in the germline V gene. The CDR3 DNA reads TGTGCCAGCAGTTACTCAGGGGGCGGTAATTCACCCCTCCACTTT. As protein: CASSYSGGGNSPLHF.

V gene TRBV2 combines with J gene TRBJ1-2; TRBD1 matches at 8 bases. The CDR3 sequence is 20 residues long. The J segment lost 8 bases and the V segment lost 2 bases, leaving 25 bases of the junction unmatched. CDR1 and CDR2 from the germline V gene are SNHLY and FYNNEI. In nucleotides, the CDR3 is TGTGCCAGCAGTGAATTTCTCTCCCTAAGTCCCGGGACAGGCTTTCGGGGCTACACCTTC. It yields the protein CASSEFLSLSPGTGFRGYTF.